This TCR beta chain was recovered during a study of identifying expanded T cells in peripheral blood. Clones were sequenced by immunoSEQ multiplex PCR, and TCRdb holds only the in-frame ones, with some missing. The data hold tens of thousands of clones, with over 80% observed a single time. This TCR was sampled from a person aged 18 to 70 in good health. The material sequenced was blood.

The DNA of the CDR3 is TGTGCCAGTAGTGTCCGAGCGCGGGTTGGGGAGCAGTTCTTC. It codes for CASSVRARVGEQFF. The chain recombines TRBV19 with TRBJ2-1; tentative D call: TRBD2 (5 bases). V was shortened by 5 bases and J by 10 bases, with 18 bases between the two germline ends. The CDR3 is 14 residues long. The germline V gene encodes CDR1 LNHDA and CDR2 SQIVND (reference sequence).